This TCR beta chain was sequenced during a study of T-cell memory formation after mild COVID-19. This clonotype occurred a few times. The CDR3 sequence is 18 residues long. From germline, CDR1 is MGHRA and CDR2 YSYEKL. Trimming left V 0 bases short and J 2 bases short, with 20 bases between. MiXCR, applied by TCRdb to the 5' RACE reads, yields one record per CDR3 protein. This sample has 250,000 to 300,000 distinct CDR3 sequences; under 20% occur once, and the top ten carry roughly 24%. The TCR was taken from a man aged 18 to 30 who had mild COVID-19 (a few samples of this study predate the infection). Cell type and time point are not known. The source material was PBMCs or a T cell subset sorted from them (not recorded which). This chain uses TRBV4-1 with TRBJ2-7; maybe TRBD1 (5 bases). The CDR3 sequence is CASSQEQGLILSPYEQYF. As DNA, the CDR3 is TGCGCCAGCAGCCAAGAGCAGGGTTTGATACTCTCCCCCTACGAGCAGTACTTC.